Following are 7 T cell receptor beta chains from one sample sequenced in a study of T cell responses to AZD1222 COVID-19 vaccine. Some clones are missing from TCRdb's copy, which holds only in-frame ones; the method was immunoSEQ multiplex PCR. The sample lists about 69,000 clones; around four fifths were seen once. The sample in question was peripheral blood, obtained 28 days after the second AZD1222 dose. All receptors derive from an adult who received the AZD1222 COVID-19 vaccine.

The chain uses TRBV7-9 and TRBJ2-1; D is unresolved. V was shortened by 0 bases and J by 5 bases, with 11 bases between the two germline ends. The CDR3 contains 15 residues. Germline lookup yields CDR1 SEHNR and CDR2 FQNEAQ (reference sequence). The CDR3 loop reads CASSLAGGANNEQFF. In DNA, the CDR3 is TGTGCCAGCAGCTTAGCGGGTGGAGCGAACAATGAGCAGTTCTTC.

The chain carries TRBV12-3 or TRBV12-4 and TRBJ1-5; D unresolved. The CDR3 spans 12 residues. Trimming took 3 bases from V and 6 from J, leaving 6 bases between them. CDR3: CASSFGSQPQHF. The CDR3 bases are TGTGCCAGCAGTTTCGGGAGTCAGCCCCAGCATTTT.

The genes are TRBV13 and TRBJ2-2, with D tentatively TRBD2 (8 bases). This CDR3 contains 17 residues. Looked up from germline, CDR1 is PRHDT and CDR2 is FYEKMQ (reference sequence). V was shortened by 5 bases and J by 0 bases, with 16 bases between the two germline ends. The CDR3 DNA reads as TGTGCCAGCAGCGCCGGGAGGGGGCCCGCGAACACCGGGGAGCTGTTTTTT. Residues: CASSAGRGPANTGELFF.

This chain uses TRBV6-5 with TRBJ2-7, with 7 nucleotides matching TRBD1. The CDR3 spans 15 residues. Germline V lookup: CDR1 MNHEY, CDR2 SVGAGI. Trimming took 1 base from V and 0 from J; bases not matched to a gene: 3. The CDR3 bases are TGTGCCAGCAGTTACTGGGACAGACACTCCTACGAGCAGTACTTC. It is translated as CASSYWDRHSYEQYF.

This clone was counted between two and nine times. The chain carries TRBV6-1 and TRBJ2-3; 14 bases map to TRBD2. This CDR3 has 21 residues. In germline, CDR1 is MNHNS, CDR2 SASEGT. The junction had 13 bases not matched to a gene; V was cut back by 1 base and J by 1 base. The CDR3 reads CASSEGWTSGGLSRGTDTQYF. As DNA, the CDR3 is TGTGCCAGCAGTGAAGGGTGGACTAGCGGGGGGTTAAGTAGGGGCACAGATACGCAGTATTTT.

The rearrangement joins TRBV10-2 to TRBJ1-5, with D unresolved. There are 14 residues in the CDR3. The V gene lost 6 bases and the J gene lost 6 bases, with 15 bases spanning the gap. Germline V gene data show CDR1 as WSHSY and CDR2 as SAAADI. The chain's CDR3 is CASSLPRTGQPQHF. The CDR3 DNA reads as TGCGCCAGCAGCCTTCCCCGGACGGGTCAGCCCCAGCATTTT.

The chain carries TRBV5-1 and TRBJ2-5, with 8 bases aligning to TRBD1. Germline CDR1 SGHRS, CDR2 YFSETQ. The V segment lost 1 base and the J segment 2 bases; nucleotides outside the gene matches: 1. The CDR3 is 14 residues long. CDR3 nucleotides: TGCGCCAGCAGCTTGCGGACAGGGCAAGAGACCCAGTACTTC. Translated: CASSLRTGQETQYF. Looking up the rest from reference TRBV5-1 and TRBJ2-5 gives the full variable domain: KAGVTQTPRYLIKTRGQQVTLSCSPISGHRSVSWYQQTPGQGLQFLFEYFSETQRNKGNFPGRFSGRQFSNSRSEMNVSTLELGDSALYLCASSLRTGQETQYFGPGTRLLVL.